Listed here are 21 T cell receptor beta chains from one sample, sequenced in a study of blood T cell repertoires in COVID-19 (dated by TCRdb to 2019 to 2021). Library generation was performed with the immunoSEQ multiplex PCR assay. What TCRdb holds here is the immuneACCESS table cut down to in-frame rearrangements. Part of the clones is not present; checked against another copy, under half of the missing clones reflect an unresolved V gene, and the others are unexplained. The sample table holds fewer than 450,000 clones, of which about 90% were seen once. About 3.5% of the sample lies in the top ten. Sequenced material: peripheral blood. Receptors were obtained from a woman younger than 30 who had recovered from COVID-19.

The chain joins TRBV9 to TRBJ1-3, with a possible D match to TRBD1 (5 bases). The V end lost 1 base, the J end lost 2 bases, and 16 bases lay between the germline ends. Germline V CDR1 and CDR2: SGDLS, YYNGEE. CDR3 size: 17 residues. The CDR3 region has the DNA TGTGCCAGCAGCGTATACCCCGGGGGTGTCACTGGAAACACCATATATTTT. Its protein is CASSVYPGGVTGNTIYF. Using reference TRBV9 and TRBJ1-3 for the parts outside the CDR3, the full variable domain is DSGVTQTPKHLITATGQRVTLRCSPRSGDLSVYWYQQSLDQGLQFLIQYYNGEERAKGNILERFSAQQFPDLHSELNLSSLELGDSALYFCASSVYPGGVTGNTIYFGEGSWLTVV.

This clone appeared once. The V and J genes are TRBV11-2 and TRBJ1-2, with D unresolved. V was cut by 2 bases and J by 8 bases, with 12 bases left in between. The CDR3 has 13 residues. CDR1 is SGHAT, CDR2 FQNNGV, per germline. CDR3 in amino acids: CASSLFPQRGYTF. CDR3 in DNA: TGTGCCAGCAGCTTATTTCCGCAGCGGGGCTACACCTTC.

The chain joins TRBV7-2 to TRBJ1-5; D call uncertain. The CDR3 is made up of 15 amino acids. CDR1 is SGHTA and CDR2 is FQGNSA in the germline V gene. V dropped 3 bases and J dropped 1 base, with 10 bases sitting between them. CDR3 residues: CASSFQVGSNQPQHF. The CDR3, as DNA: TGTGCCAGCAGCTTTCAGGTTGGGAGCAATCAGCCCCAGCATTTT. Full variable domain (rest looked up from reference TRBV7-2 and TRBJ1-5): GAGVSQSPSNKVTEKGKDVELRCDPISGHTALYWYRQSLGQGLEFLIYFQGNSAPDKSGLPSDRFSAERTGGSVSTLTIQRTQQEDSAVYLCASSFQVGSNQPQHFGDGTRLSIL.

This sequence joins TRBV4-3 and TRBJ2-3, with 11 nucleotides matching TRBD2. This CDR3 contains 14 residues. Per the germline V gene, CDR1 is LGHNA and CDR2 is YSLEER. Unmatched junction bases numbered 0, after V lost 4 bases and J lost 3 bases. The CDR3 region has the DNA TGCGCCAGCAGCCCTAGCGGGAGGACAGATACGCAGTATTTT. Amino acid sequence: CASSPSGRTDTQYF.

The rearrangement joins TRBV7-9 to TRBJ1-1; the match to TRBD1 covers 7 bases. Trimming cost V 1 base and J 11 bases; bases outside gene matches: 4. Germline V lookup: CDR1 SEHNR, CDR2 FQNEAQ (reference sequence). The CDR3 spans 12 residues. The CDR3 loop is CASSLETGLAFF. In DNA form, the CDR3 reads TGTGCCAGCAGCTTAGAGACAGGGTTGGCTTTCTTT.

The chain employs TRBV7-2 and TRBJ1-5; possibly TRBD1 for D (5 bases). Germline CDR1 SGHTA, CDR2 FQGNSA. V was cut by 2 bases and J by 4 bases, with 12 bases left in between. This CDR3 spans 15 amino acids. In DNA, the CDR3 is TGTGCCAGCAGCTTATCCGAGACAGCAAATCAGCCCCAGCATTTT. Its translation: CASSLSETANQPQHF.

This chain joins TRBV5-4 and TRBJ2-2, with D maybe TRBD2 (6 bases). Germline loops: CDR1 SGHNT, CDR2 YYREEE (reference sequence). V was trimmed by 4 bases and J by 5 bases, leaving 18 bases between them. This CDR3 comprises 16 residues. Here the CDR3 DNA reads TGTGCCAGCAGCCCGCCGGACGGGAGCAGGACCGGGGAGCTGTTTTTT. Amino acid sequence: CASSPPDGSRTGELFF.

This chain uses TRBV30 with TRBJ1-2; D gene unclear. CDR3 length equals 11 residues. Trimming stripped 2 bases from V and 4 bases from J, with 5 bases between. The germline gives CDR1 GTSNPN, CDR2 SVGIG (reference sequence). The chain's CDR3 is CAWSRAYGYTF. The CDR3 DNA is TGTGCCTGGAGTCGAGCCTATGGCTACACCTTC.

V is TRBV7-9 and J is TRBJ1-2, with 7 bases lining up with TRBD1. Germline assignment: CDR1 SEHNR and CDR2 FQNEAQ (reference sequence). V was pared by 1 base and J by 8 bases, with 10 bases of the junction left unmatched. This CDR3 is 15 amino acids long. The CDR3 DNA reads TGTGCCAGCAGCTTAGGCGATGGAGGGGGCAGCGGCTACACCTTC. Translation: CASSLGDGGGSGYTF.

This CDR3 reads CASSFLVEASQGDTEAFF. CDR3 nucleotides: TGTGCCAGCAGCTTTCTGGTCGAGGCTTCACAGGGTGACACTGAAGCTTTCTTT. This rearrangement joins TRBV11-2 to TRBJ1-1; D might be TRBD1 (6 bases). Germline-derived CDR1 and CDR2 are SGHAT and FQNNGV. This CDR3 region has 18 residues. V lost 3 bases, J lost 3 bases, and 23 bases lay in between.

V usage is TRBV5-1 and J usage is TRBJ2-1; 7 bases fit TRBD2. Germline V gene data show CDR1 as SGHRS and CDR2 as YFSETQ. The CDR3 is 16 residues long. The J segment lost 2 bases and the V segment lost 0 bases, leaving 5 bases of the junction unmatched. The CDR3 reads CASSLDLAVTYNEQFF. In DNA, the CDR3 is TGCGCCAGCAGCTTGGACCTAGCGGTAACCTACAATGAGCAGTTCTTC.

CDR3 in DNA: TGCGCCAGCAGTGAGTACTCAGGCGCTGAAGCTTTCTTT. Amino acids: CASSEYSGAEAFF. The chain combines TRBV10-2 with TRBJ1-1, with D hard to call. This CDR3 has 13 residues. Looked up from germline, CDR1 is WSHSY and CDR2 is SAAADI. The germline V and J ends were trimmed by 1 base and 6 bases, with 9 bases remaining between them.

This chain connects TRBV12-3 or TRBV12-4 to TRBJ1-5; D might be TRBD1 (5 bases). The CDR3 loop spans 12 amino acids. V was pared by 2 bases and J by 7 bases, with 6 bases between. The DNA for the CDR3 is TGTGCCAGCAGTTTATGGGGCCAGCCCCAGCATTTT. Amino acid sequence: CASSLWGQPQHF.

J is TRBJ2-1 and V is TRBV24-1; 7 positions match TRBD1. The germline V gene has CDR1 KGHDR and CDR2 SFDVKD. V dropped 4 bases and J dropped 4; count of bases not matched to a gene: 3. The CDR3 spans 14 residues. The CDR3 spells CATSDRGSYNEQFF. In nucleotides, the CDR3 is TGTGCCACCAGTGACAGGGGGAGTTACAATGAGCAGTTCTTC.

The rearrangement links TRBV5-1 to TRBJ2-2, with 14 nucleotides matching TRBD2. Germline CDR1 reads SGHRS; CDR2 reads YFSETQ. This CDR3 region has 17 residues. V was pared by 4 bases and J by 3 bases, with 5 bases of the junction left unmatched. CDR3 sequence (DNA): TGCGCCAGCAGCCCGGGACTAGCGGGGGTGCACACCGGGGAGCTGTTTTTT. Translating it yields CASSPGLAGVHTGELFF.

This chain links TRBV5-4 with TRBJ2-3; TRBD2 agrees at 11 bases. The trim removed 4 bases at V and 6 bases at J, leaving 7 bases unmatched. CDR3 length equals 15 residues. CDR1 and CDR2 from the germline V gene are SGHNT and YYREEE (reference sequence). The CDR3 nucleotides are TGTGCCAGCAGCGGGACTAGCGGAACTTTCGATACGCAGTATTTT. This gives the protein CASSGTSGTFDTQYF.

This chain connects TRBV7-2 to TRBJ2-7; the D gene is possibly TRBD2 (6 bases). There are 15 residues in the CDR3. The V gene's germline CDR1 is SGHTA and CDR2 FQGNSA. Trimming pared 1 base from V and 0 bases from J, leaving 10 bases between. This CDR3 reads CASSLDPGSSYEQYV. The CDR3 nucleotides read TGTGCCAGCAGCTTAGATCCCGGGAGCTCCTACGAGCAGTACGTC.

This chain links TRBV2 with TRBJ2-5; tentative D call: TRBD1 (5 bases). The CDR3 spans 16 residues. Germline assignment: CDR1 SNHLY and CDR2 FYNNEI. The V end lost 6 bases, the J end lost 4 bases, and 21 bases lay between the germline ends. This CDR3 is CASSETGSPGRETQYF. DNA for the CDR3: TGTGCCAGCAGCGAAACAGGTTCCCCTGGACGAGAGACCCAGTACTTC.

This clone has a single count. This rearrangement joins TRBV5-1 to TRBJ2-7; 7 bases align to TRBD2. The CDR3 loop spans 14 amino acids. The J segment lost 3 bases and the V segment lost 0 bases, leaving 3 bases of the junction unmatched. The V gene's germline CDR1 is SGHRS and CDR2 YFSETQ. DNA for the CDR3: TGCGCCAGCAGCTTGGGGGAGGGAAACTACGAGCAGTACGTC. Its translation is CASSLGEGNYEQYV.

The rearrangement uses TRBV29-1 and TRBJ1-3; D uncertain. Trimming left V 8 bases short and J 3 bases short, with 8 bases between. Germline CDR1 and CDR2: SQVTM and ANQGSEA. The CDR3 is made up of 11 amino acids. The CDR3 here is CSLTLGNTIYF. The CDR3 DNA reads TGCAGCCTAACTCTTGGAAACACCATATATTTT.

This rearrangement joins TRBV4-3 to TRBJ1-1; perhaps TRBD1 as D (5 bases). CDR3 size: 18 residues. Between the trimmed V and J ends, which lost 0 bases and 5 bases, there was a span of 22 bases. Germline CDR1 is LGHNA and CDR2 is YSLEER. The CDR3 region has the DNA TGCGCCAGCAGCCAAGATCCCTGGGTTGCAGGGAGGAGGACTGAAGCTTTCTTT. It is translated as CASSQDPWVAGRRTEAFF.